Listed here are 8 T cell receptor beta chains from one sample, sequenced in a study of CD8 T cells in Susac syndrome. About 0.45 to 1 ug RNA was reverse transcribed with random hexamers. TCRdb re-analysed the immunoSEQ multiplex PCR reads in MiXCR, keeping a single row per CDR3 protein. The table has more than 85,000 distinct CDR3 sequences, roughly 94% seen once. Sequencing was performed on CD4+ T cells from PBMCs. All receptors derive from a human donor with Susac syndrome.

V gene TRBV15 combines with J gene TRBJ1-1, with D hard to call. Germline-derived CDR1 and CDR2 are LNHNV and YYDKDF (reference sequence). The CDR3 has 14 amino acids. Trimming shortened V by 0 bases and J by 3 bases, and 8 bases separated the two germline ends. The CDR3 sequence is CATSREGGDTEAFF. DNA for the CDR3: TGTGCCACCAGCAGAGAGGGTGGGGACACTGAAGCTTTCTTT.

The chain's CDR3 is CSAASGSYEQYF. CDR3 DNA sequence: TGCAGTGCTGCTTCGGGCTCCTACGAGCAGTACTTC. V and J are TRBV20-1 and TRBJ2-7; no reliable D call. The CDR3 covers 12 residues. V was cut by 5 bases and J by 0 bases, with 8 bases left in between. The germline V gene encodes CDR1 DFQATT and CDR2 SNEGSKA (reference sequence).

The gene calls are TRBV29-1 and TRBJ1-1; a weak D match, TRBD1 (6 bases). Trimming took off 4 bases at V and 0 bases at J, with 12 bases between the two ends. This CDR3 has 14 amino acids. Germline-derived CDR1 and CDR2 are SQVTM and ANQGSEA. CDR3 DNA sequence: TGCAGCGTTGTTCGGACAGCGATGAACACTGAAGCTTTCTTT. Translated, it gives CSVVRTAMNTEAFF.

This chain connects TRBV19 to TRBJ2-1; 7 bases are a match to TRBD2. The CDR3 runs 19 residues. V shed 3 bases, J shed 5 bases, and the junction held 19 bases outside the gene matches. The germline V gene has CDR1 LNHDA and CDR2 SQIVND (reference sequence). CDR3 DNA sequence: TGTGCCAGTAGTATCGCCCTAGCGGCGCACGCCCCCCGGGACAATGAGCAGTTCTTC. It codes for CASSIALAAHAPRDNEQFF.

The rearrangement joins TRBV29-1 to TRBJ1-1; TRBD1 might be the D (5 bases). V was cut by 7 bases and J by 1 base, with 13 bases left in between. In germline, CDR1 is SQVTM, CDR2 ANQGSEA. There are 13 residues in the CDR3. CDR3 sequence (DNA): TGCAGCGGCAGGACTACAGGGAACACTGAAGCTTTCTTT. It codes for CSGRTTGNTEAFF. Supplemented by reference TRBV29-1 and TRBJ1-1, the full variable domain reads SAVISQKPSRDICQRGTSLTIQCQVDSQVTMMFWYRQQPGQSLTLIATANQGSEATYESGFVIDKFPISRPNLTFSTLTVSNMSPEDSSIYLCSGRTTGNTEAFFGQGTRLTVV.

The V gene is TRBV15, the J gene TRBJ2-1; TRBD1 agrees at 10 bases. The CDR3 covers 14 residues. The V gene end was trimmed by 4 bases and the J gene end by 7 bases; junction bases not matched to a gene: 4. Germline V gene lookup returns CDR1 LNHNV and CDR2 YYDKDF (reference sequence). CDR3 nucleotides: TGTGCCACCAGCATTGACAGGGGGCCAAATGAGCAGTTCTTC. Translation gives CATSIDRGPNEQFF.

The chain uses TRBV11-2 and TRBJ2-5; D is unresolved. This CDR3 spans 11 amino acids. V was cut by 7 bases and J by 5 bases, with 8 bases left in between. Per the germline V gene, CDR1 is SGHAT and CDR2 is FQNNGV. CDR3: CASTHGETQYF. As DNA, the CDR3 is TGTGCCAGCACCCACGGGGAGACCCAGTACTTC.

V and J are TRBV7-3 and TRBJ2-3; no firm D call. CDR3 length: 14 amino acids. Germline assignment: CDR1 SGHTA and CDR2 FQGTGA. Trimming removed 5 bases from V and 2 bases from J, with 11 bases in between. In DNA, the CDR3 is TGTGCCAGCAGCCCCCCCGGGCTCACAGATACGCAGTATTTT. It codes for CASSPPGLTDTQYF.